A selection of T cell receptor beta chains follows, all from one sample in a study of blood T cells in healthy people across ages. MiXCR, run by TCRdb on the 5' RACE reads, gives a single entry per CDR3 protein. Among around 690,000 distinct CDR3 sequences listed, roughly 50% were seen once. Sequenced input: blood. The receptors were sampled from a man aged 60 to 75 in good health. CDR3s include the opening cysteine and the closing phenylalanine or tryptophan. Each record gives: CDR3 protein, CDR3 DNA, J gene, D gene, clone size, V gene. A D gene is named only where the DNA matches it firmly. A clone size is listed for some rows: how often the clone was seen (once, few, many), or a class if it is expanded.

CASSFTPSHPSQYF | TGTGCCAGCAGCTTTACTCCTAGCCACCCCTCCCAGTACTTC | TRBJ2-7 | NA | NA | TRBV7-2
CSASGGQGYGYTF | TGCAGTGCTAGTGGGGGGCAGGGCTATGGCTACACCTTC | TRBJ1-2 | NA | NA | TRBV20-1
CASSVEDLRGELFF | TGTGCCAGCAGCGTAGAAGACTTGCGGGGGGAGCTGTTTTTT | TRBJ2-2 | NA | NA | TRBV11-2
CASSSSNPTRWFF | TGTGCCAGCAGTTCATCAAACCCGACTAGGTGGTTCTTC | TRBJ2-1 | NA | few | TRBV28
CASSERMPGQGPEKLFF | TGTGCCAGCAGTGAGCGAATGCCGGGACAGGGTCCTGAAAAACTGTTTTTT | TRBJ1-4 | TRBD1 | NA | TRBV6-1
CASSKDRGFTEKLFF | TGTGCCAGCAGCAAGGACAGGGGTTTTACTGAAAAACTGTTTTTT | TRBJ1-4 | TRBD1 | NA | TRBV4-2
CASKGSTGANVLTF | TGTGCCAGCAAGGGCAGTACTGGGGCCAACGTCCTGACTTTC | TRBJ2-6 | NA | NA | TRBV2
CASSPISRPRELFF | TGTGCCAGCAGCCCCATATCTCGCCCCCGGGAGCTGTTTTTT | TRBJ2-2 | NA | NA | TRBV7-2
CASSLDGGAHNEQFF | TGTGCCAGCAGCTTGGACGGGGGGGCTCACAATGAGCAGTTCTTC | TRBJ2-1 | TRBD2 | few | TRBV7-2
CASSRQGSDGYTF | TGCGCCAGCAGCAGACAGGGGTCTGATGGCTACACCTTC | TRBJ1-2 | TRBD1 | few | TRBV5-1
CASSSCDRGLITSSSYEQYF | TGTGCCAGCAGTTCATGCGACAGGGGGCTAATTACCTCTAGCTCCTACGAGCAGTACTTC | TRBJ2-7 | TRBD1 | NA | TRBV27
CASSWTRRETQYF | TGTGCCAGCAGTTGGACAAGGCGGGAGACCCAGTACTTC | TRBJ2-5 | NA | NA | TRBV12-3/TRBV12-4
CASSRAGGPPTYEQYF | TGTGCCAGCAGCCGCGCGGGGGGGCCTCCTACCTACGAGCAGTACTTC | TRBJ2-7 | TRBD2 | few | TRBV14
CASSSGGQRYEQYF | TGCGCCAGCAGCTCGGGGGGACAACGATACGAGCAGTACTTC | TRBJ2-7 | NA | few | TRBV5-1
CASSFGGGAVREQYF | TGTGCCAGCAGTTTTGGAGGGGGGGCCGTCCGCGAGCAGTACTTC | TRBJ2-7 | NA | NA | TRBV12-3/TRBV12-4
CASKAGGRTEAFF | TGTGCCTCAAAGGCGGGGGGCAGGACTGAAGCTTTCTTT | TRBJ1-1 | NA | NA | TRBV5-5
CSVDRVQGKQYF | TGCAGCGTAGACCGAGTACAGGGGAAGCAGTACTTC | TRBJ2-4 | TRBD1 | few | TRBV29-1
CARRQEEDTQYF | TGTGCCCGCAGACAAGAAGAGGATACGCAGTATTTT | TRBJ2-3 | NA | NA | TRBV7-9
CASSYGQGANYGYTF | TGCGCCAGCAGCTATGGACAGGGGGCTAACTATGGCTACACCTTC | TRBJ1-2 | TRBD1 | NA | TRBV5-1
CSVEGGDRGRFGLFF | TGCAGCGTTGAAGGGGGAGACAGGGGCCGCTTTGGCCTGTTTTTT | TRBJ1-4 | TRBD1 | NA | TRBV29-1
CASSDLGRQTQYF | TGTGCCAGCAGTGATTTAGGGAGGCAGACCCAGTACTTC | TRBJ2-5 | NA | NA | TRBV25-1
CASSQDIGRGETQYF | TGTGCCAGCAGCCAAGATATAGGGAGGGGAGAGACCCAGTACTTC | TRBJ2-5 | TRBD2 | NA | TRBV14
CASSLDPWSETQYF | TGTGCCAGCAGCTTAGATCCTTGGTCGGAGACCCAGTACTTC | TRBJ2-5 | NA | NA | TRBV7-9
CASSGQGTQETQYF | TGTGCCAGCAGCGGACAGGGCACTCAAGAGACCCAGTACTTC | TRBJ2-5 | TRBD1 | few | TRBV2
CASSPPLNSGGARNTQYF | TGTGCCAGCAGTCCGCCCCTCAATAGCGGGGGGGCTCGGAATACGCAGTATTTT | TRBJ2-3 | TRBD2 | few | TRBV7-9
CASSWRGGHAYGANVLTF | TGTGCCAGCAGTTGGCGGGGAGGTCACGCTTATGGGGCCAACGTCCTGACTTTC | TRBJ2-6 | NA | NA | TRBV12-3/TRBV12-4
CASSLVGTPHRNIQYF | TGTGCCAGCAGTTTAGTCGGGACTCCTCACCGGAACATTCAGTACTTC | TRBJ2-4 | NA | NA | TRBV28
CASSEWGGNTDTQYF | TGTGCCAGCAGTGAATGGGGAGGGAACACAGATACGCAGTATTTT | TRBJ2-3 | TRBD2 | NA | TRBV25-1
CANHYRPTVRGEPSHSYEQYF | TGTGCCAACCATTATCGGCCGACAGTGCGGGGGGAACCATCCCACTCCTACGAGCAGTACTTC | TRBJ2-7 | TRBD2 | NA | TRBV10-3
CATRDTRWGETQYF | TGTGCCACCAGAGATACTAGGTGGGGGGAGACCCAGTACTTC | TRBJ2-5 | NA | few | TRBV7-2
CASGWTWEETQYF | TGTGCCAGCGGCTGGACCTGGGAAGAGACCCAGTACTTC | TRBJ2-5 | NA | once | TRBV6-1
CASSLGLAAGEQYF | TGTGCCAGCAGCTTAGGGCTGGCTGCCGGGGAGCAGTACTTC | TRBJ2-5 | NA | NA | TRBV7-9
CASSLGLGRNVGYTF | TGTGCCAGCAGCTTAGGCTTGGGCAGGAATGTTGGCTACACCTTC | TRBJ1-2 | NA | few | TRBV7-9
CASSLEAQIEKLFF | TGTGCCAGCAGCTTAGAAGCGCAGATAGAAAAACTGTTTTTT | TRBJ1-4 | NA | once | TRBV11-2
CASSKTTIRSRETQYF | TGCGCCAGCAGCAAAACGACTATCCGATCTCGAGAGACCCAGTACTTC | TRBJ2-5 | NA | NA | TRBV5-1
CASRGGATDTQYF | TGTGCCAGCAGGGGAGGTGCCACAGATACGCAGTATTTT | TRBJ2-3 | NA | NA | TRBV2
CASSQDAGRQTNYGHTF | TGTGCCAGCAGCCAAGATGCAGGGAGACAAACTAACTATGGCCACACCTTC | TRBJ1-2 | NA | NA | TRBV4-2
CASSYSGRGMEGYTF | TGTGCCAGCAGTTACTCGGGTCGGGGGATGGAGGGCTACACCTTC | TRBJ1-2 | NA | once | TRBV6-6
CASSDRRTNEKLFF | TGCGCCAGCAGTGACAGGCGAACTAATGAAAAACTGTTTTTT | TRBJ1-4 | NA | NA | TRBV10-2
CASSSGEVSTEAFF | TGTGCCAGCTCGTCGGGGGAAGTGAGCACTGAAGCTTTCTTT | TRBJ1-1 | NA | NA | TRBV18
CSVPKGLQEPDTQYF | TGCAGTGTCCCTAAGGGACTACAGGAGCCAGATACGCAGTATTTT | TRBJ2-3 | TRBD2 | NA | TRBV20-1
CASSVGLSSGGQEAQYF | TGTGCCAGCAGCGTAGGACTATCCTCGGGGGGCCAAGAGGCCCAGTACTTC | TRBJ2-5 | NA | NA | TRBV9
CAISRDTSSYEQYF | TGTGCCATTTCCCGGGACACTAGCTCCTACGAGCAGTACTTC | TRBJ2-7 | NA | NA | TRBV5-4
CASSPRDYQETQYF | TGTGCCAGCAGTCCCCGGGACTACCAAGAGACCCAGTACTTC | TRBJ2-5 | NA | NA | TRBV6-2/TRBV6-3
CASSTGGPGYTF | TGTGCCAGCAGTACGGGGGGACCCGGCTACACCTTC | TRBJ1-2 | NA | NA | TRBV27
CASTPKQRVGYNEQFF | TGTGCCAGCACCCCAAAACAGAGGGTAGGCTACAATGAGCAGTTCTTC | TRBJ2-1 | NA | NA | TRBV6-2/TRBV6-3
CASSPRGAGQGPSGANVLTF | TGTGCCAGCTCACCACGAGGGGCGGGACAGGGCCCCTCTGGGGCCAACGTCCTGACTTTC | TRBJ2-6 | TRBD1 | few | TRBV18
CASSPGAYTGELFF | TGTGCCAGCAGCCCCGGGGCCTACACCGGGGAGCTGTTTTTT | TRBJ2-2 | NA | once | TRBV11-2
CASRRNGNSYEQYF | TGTGCCAGCAGACGAAACGGTAACTCCTACGAGCAGTACTTC | TRBJ2-7 | NA | NA | TRBV6-2/TRBV6-3
CASTRGGITEAFF | TGTGCCAGCACAAGGGGGGGGATCACTGAAGCTTTCTTT | TRBJ1-1 | NA | NA | TRBV12-3/TRBV12-4
CAGSPRVGQGEQFF | TGTGCCGGCAGCCCACGAGTTGGACAGGGGGAGCAGTTCTTC | TRBJ2-1 | TRBD1 | NA | TRBV4-2
CASREMGAQYF | TGTGCCAGCAGAGAGATGGGGGCCCAGTACTTC | TRBJ2-5 | NA | NA | TRBV6-2/TRBV6-3
CSARLDISNYGYTF | TGCAGTGCTAGACTCGATATCTCTAACTATGGCTACACCTTC | TRBJ1-2 | NA | NA | TRBV20-1